A single sample is the source of the 15 T cell receptor beta chains below, sequenced in a study of CD8 T cells in Susac syndrome. RNA amounts of roughly 0.45 to 1 ug underwent reverse transcription with random hexamers. MiXCR was run by TCRdb on the immunoSEQ multiplex PCR reads, yielding one entry per CDR3 protein. Here the sample spans 150,000 to 250,000 distinct CDR3 sequences, 90% to 95% being singletons. What was sequenced was CD4+ T cells from PBMCs. Receptors originate from a human donor with multiple sclerosis.

The V gene is TRBV19, the J gene TRBJ1-2; 9 nucleotides align to TRBD1. The CDR3 sequence is 12 residues long. Germline V gene data show CDR1 as LNHDA and CDR2 as SQIVND (reference sequence). The trim removed 9 bases at V and 3 bases at J, leaving 2 bases unmatched. The CDR3 nucleotides read TGTGCCAGGGGACAGGGATACTATGGCTACACCTTC. It encodes CARGQGYYGYTF.

The chain uses TRBV29-1 and TRBJ2-1; perhaps TRBD1 as D (6 bases). The CDR3 loop spans 12 amino acids. The V and J ends lost 7 bases and 9 bases respectively, with 16 bases between them. Germline V gene lookup returns CDR1 SQVTM and CDR2 ANQGSEA. The DNA of the CDR3 is TGCAGCGGGAGACAGGAAGGTCCTGAGCAGTTCTTC. Protein sequence: CSGRQEGPEQFF.

As DNA, the CDR3 is TGTGCCAGCAGCCAATCGGGACAACTCAAACTCGGCCAGTACTTC. Protein: CASSQSGQLKLGQYF. This chain links TRBV14 with TRBJ2-5, with a weak D call TRBD1 (6 bases). Germline V CDR1 and CDR2: SGHDN, FVKESK. The CDR3 is 15 residues long. V dropped 2 bases and J dropped 10 bases, with 20 bases sitting between them.

The chain carries TRBV7-9 and TRBJ1-4; D is unclear. There are 14 residues in the CDR3. Germline assignment: CDR1 SEHNR and CDR2 FQNEAQ (reference sequence). The V gene lost 3 bases and the J gene lost 8 bases, with 13 bases spanning the gap. The CDR3 reads CASSFGHVDEKLFF. Here the CDR3 DNA reads TGTGCCAGCAGCTTCGGGCATGTCGACGAAAAACTGTTTTTT.

This clonotype was seen just once. The V call is TRBV7-9, the J call TRBJ2-5; D is uncertain. V was cut by 1 base and J by 1 base, with 10 bases left in between. The CDR3 contains 15 residues. The V gene's germline CDR1 is SEHNR and CDR2 FQNEAQ (reference sequence). CDR3 region: CASSLGSRPQETQYF. The CDR3 nucleotides are TGTGCCAGCAGCTTAGGCTCCAGGCCCCAAGAGACCCAGTACTTC.

Here the CDR3 reads CAIRDRVAEAFF. The CDR3 DNA reads TGTGCCATCAGGGACAGGGTCGCTGAAGCTTTCTTT. The J gene is TRBJ1-1, the V gene TRBV10-3; 8 nucleotides agree with TRBD1. Looked up from germline, CDR1 is ENHRY and CDR2 is SYGVKD. J was trimmed by 6 bases and V by 6 bases; bases with no gene match: 3. This CDR3 has 12 residues.

The chain uses TRBV29-1 and TRBJ1-4; TRBD1 matches at 9 bases. The germline V gene encodes CDR1 SQVTM and CDR2 ANQGSEA. The CDR3 length is 13 residues. V was pared by 5 bases and J by 6 bases, with 4 bases of the junction left unmatched. The CDR3 region is CSVRDRGDEKLFF. The CDR3 nucleotides read TGCAGCGTTCGCGACAGGGGGGATGAAAAACTGTTTTTT. Variable domain in full (rest from reference TRBV29-1 and TRBJ1-4): SAVISQKPSRDICQRGTSLTIQCQVDSQVTMMFWYRQQPGQSLTLIATANQGSEATYESGFVIDKFPISRPNLTFSTLTVSNMSPEDSSIYLCSVRDRGDEKLFFGSGTQLSVL.

This sequence joins TRBV20-1 and TRBJ1-3; unclear D gene. The germline V gene has CDR1 DFQATT and CDR2 SNEGSKA (reference sequence). The CDR3 is 15 amino acids. Trimming took off 0 bases at V and 0 bases at J, with 9 bases between the two ends. CDR3 region: CSAREGSGSGNTIYF. The CDR3 region has the DNA TGCAGTGCTAGAGAAGGTTCAGGCTCTGGAAACACCATATATTTT.

The chain has TRBV12-3 or TRBV12-4 and TRBJ2-7, with D maybe TRBD2 (5 bases). Deletions cut 5 bases from V and 0 bases from J, with 14 bases between. This CDR3 is 15 amino acids long. The CDR3 region has the DNA TGTGCCAGCAGTCGGGATTACCTAGACTCCTACGAGCAGTACTTC. Protein: CASSRDYLDSYEQYF.

In this sample, this clonotype turned up once. The rearrangement links TRBV20-1 to TRBJ2-7, with 11 bases that match TRBD2. Per the germline V gene, CDR1 is DFQATT and CDR2 is SNEGSKA (reference sequence). Trimming at V came to 6 bases and at J to 4 bases, leaving 8 bases not matched to a gene. The CDR3 is 14 residues long. The CDR3 bases are TGCAGTGCAAGTAGCGGGAGGGCTAGGTACGAGCAGTACTTC. Protein sequence: CSASSGRARYEQYF.

The chain combines TRBV3-1 with TRBJ2-7, with TRBD1 identical over 8 bases. V gave up 7 bases and J gave up 7 bases; unmatched junction bases: 15. CDR3 size: 15 residues. CDR1 and CDR2 from the germline V gene are LGHDT and YNNKEL (reference sequence). The CDR3 reads CASKQGTGTGGEQYF. In nucleotides, the CDR3 is TGTGCCAGCAAACAAGGGACCGGGACAGGAGGTGAGCAGTACTTC.

This chain links TRBV5-6 with TRBJ1-2; a possible D gene is TRBD1 (6 bases). V dropped 3 bases and J dropped 5 bases, with 17 bases sitting between them. The CDR3 length is 15 residues. Germline CDR1 SGHDT, CDR2 YYEEEE. The CDR3 is CASSYYGGQSYGYTF. CDR3 DNA: TGTGCCAGCAGCTATTACGGAGGACAGTCTTATGGCTACACCTTC.

The chain links TRBV20-1 to TRBJ2-7; the D gene is possibly TRBD1 (5 bases). The length of the CDR3 is 13 residues. Per germline, CDR1 DFQATT and CDR2 SNEGSKA (reference sequence). V lost 1 base and J lost 2, with 9 bases in between. The CDR3 DNA follows: TGCAGTGCTAGAGCAAGACAGACCTACGAGCAGTACTTC. This encodes CSARARQTYEQYF.

The chain joins TRBV29-1 to TRBJ2-7; D may be TRBD1 (6 bases). V shed 2 bases and J shed 2 bases, with 16 bases lying between them. Germline V gives CDR1 SQVTM, CDR2 ANQGSEA. The CDR3 is 15 residues long. Written as DNA, the CDR3 is TGCAGCGTTGAAATTGTGGCAGGGGCTGCCTACGAGCAGTACTTC. Translating it yields CSVEIVAGAAYEQYF.

The rearrangement joins TRBV6-6 to TRBJ1-2, with a tentative D call TRBD1 (6 bases). Germline V CDR1 and CDR2: MNHNY, SVGAGI (reference sequence). This CDR3 comprises 12 residues. V was cut by 4 bases and J by 8 bases, with 11 bases left in between. CDR3: CASSSSGDGYTF. In DNA, the CDR3 is TGTGCCAGCAGTTCTTCAGGGGACGGCTACACCTTC.